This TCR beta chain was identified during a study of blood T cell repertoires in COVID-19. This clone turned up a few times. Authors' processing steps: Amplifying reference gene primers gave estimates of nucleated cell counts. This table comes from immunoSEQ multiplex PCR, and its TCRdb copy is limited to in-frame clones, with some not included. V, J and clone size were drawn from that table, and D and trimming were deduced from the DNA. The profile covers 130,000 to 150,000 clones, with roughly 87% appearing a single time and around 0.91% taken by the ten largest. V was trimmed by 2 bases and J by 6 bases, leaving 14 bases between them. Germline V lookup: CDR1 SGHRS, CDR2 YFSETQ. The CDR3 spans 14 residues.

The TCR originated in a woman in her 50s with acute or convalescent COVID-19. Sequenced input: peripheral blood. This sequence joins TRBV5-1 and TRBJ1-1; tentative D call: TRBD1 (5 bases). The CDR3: CASSFDRTLAEAFF. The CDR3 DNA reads TGCGCCAGCAGCTTCGACAGAACTTTGGCTGAAGCTTTCTTT.